Presented here are 10 T cell receptor beta chains from one specimen sequenced in a study of T cell responses to AZD1222 COVID-19 vaccine. Using immunoSEQ multiplex PCR, the repertoire was profiled, and TCRdb retains in-frame clones only, with some absent. The sample shows roughly 70,000 clones, about 85% of them seen only once. Sequencing used peripheral blood, obtained on day 0 of AZD1222 vaccination. Receptors were obtained from an adult in good health.

V is TRBV6-5 and J is TRBJ1-1; maybe TRBD1 (5 bases). Germline loops: CDR1 MNHEY, CDR2 SVGAGI. V was shortened by 6 bases and J by 4 bases, with 15 bases between the two germline ends. There are 14 residues in the CDR3. CDR3 region: CASSLGTAGTEAFF. The CDR3 DNA reads as TGTGCCAGCAGCCTCGGGACGGCGGGCACTGAAGCTTTCTTT.

The rearrangement uses TRBV6-6 and TRBJ2-7; no definite D call. V lost 6 bases and J 4 bases, leaving 16 bases between the germline ends. CDR1 is MNHNY and CDR2 is SVGAGI in the germline V gene (reference sequence). The CDR3 spans 14 residues. Here the CDR3 DNA reads TGTGCCAGCAGCCCCGCTCATTTGCCGTACGAGCAGTACTTC. This gives the protein CASSPAHLPYEQYF.

V gene TRBV11-1 combines with J gene TRBJ2-7; D may correspond to TRBD1 or TRBD2 (5 bases each). The germline gives CDR1 SGHAT, CDR2 FQDESV (reference sequence). The V and J ends lost 3 bases and 1 base respectively, with 16 bases between them. CDR3 size: 16 residues. The CDR3 spells CASSLGVHSRSYEQYF. The CDR3 nucleotides read TGTGCCAGCAGCTTGGGGGTTCATTCCAGATCCTACGAGCAGTACTTC. The full variable domain, with the rest looked up from reference TRBV11-1 and TRBJ2-7, is EAEVAQSPRYKITEKSQAVAFWCDPISGHATLYWYRQILGQGPELLVQFQDESVVDDSQLPKDRFSAERLKGVDSTLKIQPAELGDSAMYLCASSLGVHSRSYEQYFGPGTRLTVT.

The chain couples TRBV29-1 to TRBJ2-2, with 7 bases that match TRBD2. Unmatched junction bases numbered 12, after V lost 8 bases and J lost 6 bases. The CDR3 is 14 amino acids. Germline-derived CDR1 and CDR2 are SQVTM and ANQGSEA. CDR3 sequence reads: CSSSGADGSGELFF. The CDR3 bases are TGCAGCTCTAGCGGAGCGGATGGTTCCGGGGAGCTGTTTTTT.

The chain joins TRBV5-1 to TRBJ2-1; a weak D match, TRBD2 (5 bases). V was shortened by 0 bases and J by 7 bases, with 14 bases between the two germline ends. The CDR3 contains 15 residues. The V gene's germline CDR1 is SGHRS and CDR2 YFSETQ. This CDR3 is CASSLATTRGNEQFF. The CDR3 DNA is TGCGCCAGCAGCTTGGCGACCACCCGAGGGAATGAGCAGTTCTTC.

This clone was counted only a few times. The genes are TRBV12-3 or TRBV12-4 and TRBJ2-2, with D unclear. The length of the CDR3 is 12 residues. The V end was cut by 7 bases, the J end by 3 bases, with 6 bases between. The CDR3 bases are TGTGCCAGCACCTCCTACACCGGGGAGCTGTTTTTT. Translated: CASTSYTGELFF.

This sequence joins TRBV7-9 and TRBJ1-6, with D unclear. Germline V lookup: CDR1 SEHNR, CDR2 FQNEAQ (reference sequence). V lost 4 bases and J lost 6, with 13 bases in between. This CDR3 contains 15 residues. The CDR3 is CASSWGFGSNSPLHF. The CDR3 DNA is TGTGCCAGCAGCTGGGGATTTGGTAGTAATTCACCCCTCCACTTT.

V and J are TRBV7-9 and TRBJ1-1, with no clear D. V was trimmed by 1 base and J by 0 bases, leaving 6 bases between them. CDR3 length equals 14 residues. Germline assignment: CDR1 SEHNR and CDR2 FQNEAQ (reference sequence). The CDR3 region is CASSLGRLNTEAFF. The CDR3 region has the DNA TGTGCCAGCAGCTTAGGACGGTTGAACACTGAAGCTTTCTTT.

V usage is TRBV6-5 and J usage is TRBJ1-2; 7 positions agree with TRBD1. V was pared by 5 bases and J by 7 bases, with 10 bases of the junction left unmatched. The CDR3 is made up of 14 amino acids. Germline CDR1 MNHEY, CDR2 SVGAGI. The chain's CDR3 is CASSPSGGHGGYTF. CDR3 bases: TGTGCCAGCAGTCCTTCAGGGGGTCACGGTGGCTACACCTTC.

The rearrangement uses TRBV13 and TRBJ1-1, with D perhaps matching TRBD1 (5 bases). The germline V gene has CDR1 PRHDT and CDR2 FYEKMQ (reference sequence). Trimming left V 6 bases short and J 3 bases short, with 17 bases between. This CDR3 comprises 15 residues. CDR3 residues: CASRIFLGTYTEAFF. DNA of the CDR3: TGTGCCAGCAGGATATTTTTGGGGACCTACACTGAAGCTTTCTTT.